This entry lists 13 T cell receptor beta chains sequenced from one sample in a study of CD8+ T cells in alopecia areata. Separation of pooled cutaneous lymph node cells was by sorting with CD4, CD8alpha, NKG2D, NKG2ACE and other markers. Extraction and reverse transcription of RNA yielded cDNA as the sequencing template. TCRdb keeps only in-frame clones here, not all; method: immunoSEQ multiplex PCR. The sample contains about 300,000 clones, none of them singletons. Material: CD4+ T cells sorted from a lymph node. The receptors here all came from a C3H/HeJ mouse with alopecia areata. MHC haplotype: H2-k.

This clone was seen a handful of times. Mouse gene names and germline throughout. The covered CDR3 bases are TGTGCCAGCAGGACAGTGACA. Protein sequence: CASRTVT. The whole CDR3 sequence reads CASRTVTEVFF. The V call is TRBV19, the J call TRBJ1-1, with D possibly being TRBD1 (5 bases). The read comes to an end 4 residues before the CDR3 does, leaving the germline J gene to fill in the end. The V gene's germline CDR1 is FNHDT and CDR2 SITEND (reference sequence). The CDR3 covers 11 residues.

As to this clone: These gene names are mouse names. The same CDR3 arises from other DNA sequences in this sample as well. The sequenced CDR3 bases are TGTGCCAGCAGTATCTGGGGGAACCAAGAC. It encodes CASSIWGNQD. The complete CDR3 sequence is CASSIWGNQDTQYF. This sequence joins TRBV19 and TRBJ2-5, with 7 bases identical to TRBD2. Read data end 4 residues before the CDR3 end; the end is taken from the germline J gene. V lost 2 bases to trimming and J lost 0 bases; unmatched junction nucleotides: 0. Per germline, CDR1 FNHDT and CDR2 SITEND (reference sequence). The CDR3 covers 14 residues.

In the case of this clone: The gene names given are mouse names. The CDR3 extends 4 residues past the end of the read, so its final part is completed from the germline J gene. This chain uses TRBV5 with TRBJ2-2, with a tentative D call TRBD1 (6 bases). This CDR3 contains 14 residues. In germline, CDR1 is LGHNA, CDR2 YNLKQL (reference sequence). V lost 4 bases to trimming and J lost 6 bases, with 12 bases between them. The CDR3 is CASSPAGEPGQLYF. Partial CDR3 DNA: TGTGCCAGCAGCCCGGCAGGGGAACCCGGG.

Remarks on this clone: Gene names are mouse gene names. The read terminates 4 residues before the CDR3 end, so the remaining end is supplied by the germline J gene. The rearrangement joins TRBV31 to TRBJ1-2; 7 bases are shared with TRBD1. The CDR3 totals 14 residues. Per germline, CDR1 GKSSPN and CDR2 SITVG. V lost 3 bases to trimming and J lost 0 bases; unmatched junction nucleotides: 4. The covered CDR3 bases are TGTGCCTGGAGGGACAGGCCTCCAAACTCC. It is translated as CAWRDRPPNS. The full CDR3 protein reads CAWRDRPPNSDYTF.

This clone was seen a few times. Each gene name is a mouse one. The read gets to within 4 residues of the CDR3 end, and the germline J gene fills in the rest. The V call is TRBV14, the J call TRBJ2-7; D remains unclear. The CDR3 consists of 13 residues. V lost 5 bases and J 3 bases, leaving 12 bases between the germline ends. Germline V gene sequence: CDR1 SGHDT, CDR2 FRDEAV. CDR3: CASSLPDNYEQYF. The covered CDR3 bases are TGTGCCAGCAGCTTACCCGACAACTAT.

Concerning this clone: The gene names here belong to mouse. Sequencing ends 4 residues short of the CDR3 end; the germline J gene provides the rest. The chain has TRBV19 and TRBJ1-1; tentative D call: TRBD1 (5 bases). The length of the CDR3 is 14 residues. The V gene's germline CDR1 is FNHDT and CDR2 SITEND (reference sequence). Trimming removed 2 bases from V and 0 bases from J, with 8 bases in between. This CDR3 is CASSMGDANTEVFF. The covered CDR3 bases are TGTGCCAGCAGTATGGGGGATGCAAACACA.

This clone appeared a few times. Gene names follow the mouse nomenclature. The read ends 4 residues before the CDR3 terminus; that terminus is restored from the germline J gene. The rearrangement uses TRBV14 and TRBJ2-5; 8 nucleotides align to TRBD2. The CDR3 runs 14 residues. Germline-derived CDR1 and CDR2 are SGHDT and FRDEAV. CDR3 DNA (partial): TGTGCCAGCAGCCCGGGGGGGCGCCACGAC. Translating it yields CASSPGGRHD. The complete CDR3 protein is CASSPGGRHDTQYF.

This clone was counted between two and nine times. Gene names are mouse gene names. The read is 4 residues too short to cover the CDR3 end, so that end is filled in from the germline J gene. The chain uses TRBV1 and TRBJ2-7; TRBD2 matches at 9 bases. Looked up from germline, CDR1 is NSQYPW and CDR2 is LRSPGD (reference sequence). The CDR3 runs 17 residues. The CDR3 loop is CTCSADRLGGVLYEQYF. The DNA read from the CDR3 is TGCACCTGCAGTGCAGATCGCCTGGGGGGGGTCCTTTAT.

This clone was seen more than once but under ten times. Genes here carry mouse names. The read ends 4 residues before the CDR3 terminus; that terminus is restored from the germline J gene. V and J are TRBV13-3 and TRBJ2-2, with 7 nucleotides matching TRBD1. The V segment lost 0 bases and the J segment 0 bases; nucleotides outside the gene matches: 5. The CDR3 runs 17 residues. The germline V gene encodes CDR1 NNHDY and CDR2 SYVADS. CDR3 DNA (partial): TGTGCCAGCAGTGATGCACGGGACAGTCCAAACACCGGG. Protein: CASSDARDSPNTG. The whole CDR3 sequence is CASSDARDSPNTGQLYF.

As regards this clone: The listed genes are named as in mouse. CDR3 in amino acids: CASSEWDTDTQYF. The sequenced CDR3 bases are TGTGCCAGCAGTGAGTGGGACACAGAC. The chain couples TRBV13-1 to TRBJ2-5, with D maybe TRBD1 (6 bases). The read finishes 4 residues shy of the CDR3 end, and the germline J gene is used to complete it. The CDR3 runs 13 residues. CDR1 and CDR2 from the germline V gene are NSHNY and SYGAGN.

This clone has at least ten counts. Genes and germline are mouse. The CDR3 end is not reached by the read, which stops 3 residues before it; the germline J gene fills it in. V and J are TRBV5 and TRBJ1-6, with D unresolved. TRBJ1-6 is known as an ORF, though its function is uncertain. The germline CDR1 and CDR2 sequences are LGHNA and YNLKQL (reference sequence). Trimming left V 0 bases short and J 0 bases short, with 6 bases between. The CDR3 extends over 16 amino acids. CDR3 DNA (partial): TGTGCCAGCAGCCAAGATCCACATTCCTATAATTCGCCC. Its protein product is CASSQDPHSYNSP. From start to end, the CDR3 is CASSQDPHSYNSPLYF.

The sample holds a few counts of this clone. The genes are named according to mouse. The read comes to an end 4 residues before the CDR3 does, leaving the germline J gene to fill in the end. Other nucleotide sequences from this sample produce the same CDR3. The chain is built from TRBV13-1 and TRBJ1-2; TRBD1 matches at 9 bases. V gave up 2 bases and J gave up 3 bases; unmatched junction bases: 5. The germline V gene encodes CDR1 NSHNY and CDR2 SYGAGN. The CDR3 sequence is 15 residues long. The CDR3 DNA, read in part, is TGTGCCAGCAGTGACGGACAGGGGAGAGACTCC. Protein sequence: CASSDGQGRDS. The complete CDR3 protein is CASSDGQGRDSDYTF.

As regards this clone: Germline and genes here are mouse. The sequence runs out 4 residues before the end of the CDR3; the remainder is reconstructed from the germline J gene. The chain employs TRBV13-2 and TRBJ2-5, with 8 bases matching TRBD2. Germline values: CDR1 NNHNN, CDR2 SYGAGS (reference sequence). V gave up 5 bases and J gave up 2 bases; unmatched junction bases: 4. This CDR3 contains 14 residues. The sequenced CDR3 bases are TGTGCCAGCGGGATGACTGGGGTCCAAGAC. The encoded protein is CASGMTGVQD. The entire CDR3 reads CASGMTGVQDTQYF.